The present entry profiles one TCR beta chain with its context. The sample comes from a study of shared clonotypes between healthy human individuals. Looked up from germline, CDR1 is ENHRY and CDR2 is SYGVKD. V dropped 4 bases and J dropped 3; count of bases not matched to a gene: 11. The CDR3 loop spans 16 amino acids. Some clones are missing from TCRdb's copy, which holds only in-frame ones; the method was immunoSEQ multiplex PCR. The table shows millions of clones, with approximately 93% occurring only once. Sequencing was performed on naive CD4+ T cells from PBMCs. Subset reported: CD45RA+ positively selected. The chain recombines TRBV10-3 with TRBJ2-7, with 8 bases aligning to TRBD2. The origin of this receptor is a man between 18 and 29 years old in good health. Some clones in this sample may be carry-over from other donors' samples. The CDR3 DNA is TGTGCCATCAGTGGTGGCCCAGCGGGAGTAATCTACGAGCAGTACTTC. Translated, it gives CAISGGPAGVIYEQYF.